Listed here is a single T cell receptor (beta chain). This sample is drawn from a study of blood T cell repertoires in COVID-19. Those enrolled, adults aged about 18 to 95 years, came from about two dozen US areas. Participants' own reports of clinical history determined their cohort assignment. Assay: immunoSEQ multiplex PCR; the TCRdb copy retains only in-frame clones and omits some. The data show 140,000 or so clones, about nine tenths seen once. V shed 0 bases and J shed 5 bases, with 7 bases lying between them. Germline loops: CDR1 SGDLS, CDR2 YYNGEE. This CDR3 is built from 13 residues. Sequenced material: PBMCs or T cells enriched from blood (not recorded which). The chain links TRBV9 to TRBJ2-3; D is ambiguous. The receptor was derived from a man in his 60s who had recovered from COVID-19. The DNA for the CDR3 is TGTGCCAGCAGCGTAGCTTCAGGAGATACGCAGTATTTT. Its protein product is CASSVASGDTQYF.